This T cell receptor beta chain stems from a study of blood T cell repertoires in COVID-19. This clone was seen once. The length of the CDR3 is 14 residues. The method was immunoSEQ multiplex PCR; TCRdb's version includes in-frame clones alone and lacks a portion of them. The sample includes under 110,000 clones, 84% of them seen just once. This chain connects TRBV21-1 to TRBJ2-7; TRBD1 is the table's D call and was not checked against the DNA. TRBV21-1 is marked as a pseudogene. The sample consisted of peripheral blood. The receptor comes from a woman aged 60-70 years with acute or convalescent COVID-19. The CDR3 spells CASRRGACPIEQYF. The CDR3 bases are TGTGCCAGCAGAAGGGGTGCCTGCCCTATTGAGCAGTACTTC.